Listed here is a single T cell receptor beta chain. Its antigen is as yet unknown. Method: immunoSEQ multiplex PCR; TCRdb's copy keeps in-frame clones and lacks some. In the table there are approximately 150,000 clones, nearly 95% of which are singletons. This sample was taken from a study of T cell responses to AZD1222 COVID-19 vaccine. The study, taken as a whole, reports: The CD4 TCRs associated with vaccination extended across spike and predominated at 160-218 and 743-854. Among those given AZD1222, only five or six were seropositive at baseline.

Trimming left V 3 bases short and J 2 bases short, with 17 bases between. CDR1 and CDR2 (germline): SGHRS, YFSETQ. The CDR3 has 16 residues. Source: peripheral blood, taken on day 0 of AZD1222 vaccination. The receptor was isolated from an adult in good health. V gene TRBV5-1 combines with J gene TRBJ2-5, with D possibly TRBD2 on 6 matching bases. This CDR3 reads CASSWGGTTLQETQYF. Here the CDR3 DNA reads TGCGCCAGCAGCTGGGGCGGGACGACCTTACAAGAGACCCAGTACTTC.